Presented here are 23 T cell receptor beta chains from one specimen sequenced in a study of OX40 agonist ivuxolimab in advanced cancers. TCRdb's table, derived via immunoSEQ multiplex PCR, lists solely in-frame clones and lacks some. The sample shows 9,500 to 14,000 clones, approximately 81% of them seen only once. The sample in question was CD4+ or CD8+ T cells sorted from blood, obtained in a trial of the OX40 agonist ivuxolimab. These TCRs come from an adult with an advanced solid tumor such as melanoma, head and neck, liver or kidney cancer.

The rearrangement uses TRBV10-3 and TRBJ1-1; D ambiguous. Trimming took 3 bases from V and 2 from J, leaving 4 bases between them. The germline CDR1 and CDR2 sequences are ENHRY and SYGVKD. The CDR3 length is 12 residues. CDR3 sequence reads: CAISDLNTEAFF. The CDR3 nucleotides are TGTGCCATCAGTGATTTAAACACTGAAGCTTTCTTT.

V usage is TRBV6-1 and J usage is TRBJ1-1; weak D call: TRBD1 (5 bases). V gave up 6 bases and J gave up 10 bases, with 15 bases separating them. This CDR3 region has 12 residues. Germline V lookup: CDR1 MNHNS, CDR2 SASEGT. CDR3 sequence: CASSHGGVGAFF. In nucleotides, the CDR3 is TGTGCCAGCAGCCACGGGGGGGTTGGAGCTTTCTTT.

V gene TRBV7-2 combines with J gene TRBJ1-2; D gene unclear. CDR1 and CDR2 from the germline V gene are SGHTA and FQGNSA. The CDR3 has 13 amino acids. V shed 1 base and J shed 6 bases, with 9 bases lying between them. The CDR3: CASSLVYGDGYTF. In DNA form, the CDR3 reads TGTGCCAGCAGCTTAGTATATGGGGATGGCTACACCTTC.

This sequence joins TRBV6-5 and TRBJ2-2; tentative D call: TRBD2 (5 bases). Germline V gene lookup returns CDR1 MNHEY and CDR2 SVGAGI. The CDR3 loop spans 16 amino acids. Trimming took off 4 bases at V and 3 bases at J, with 15 bases between the two ends. The CDR3, as DNA: TGTGCCAGCAGTTTGTGGAGGACGGTCGACACCGGGGAGCTGTTTTTT. This gives the protein CASSLWRTVDTGELFF.

The V and J genes are TRBV27 and TRBJ1-2; D is unclear. The CDR3 spans 14 residues. Trimming cost V 2 bases and J 6 bases, with 13 bases left between them. CDR1 and CDR2 from the germline V gene are MNHEY and SMNVEV (reference sequence). CDR3: CASSLGVYAHGYTF. CDR3 bases: TGTGCCAGCAGTTTAGGGGTCTATGCGCATGGCTACACCTTC.

The chain uses TRBV5-1 and TRBJ2-2; TRBD2 agrees at 7 bases. The CDR3 loop spans 17 amino acids. Germline V CDR1 and CDR2: SGHRS, YFSETQ. V lost 0 bases to trimming and J lost 1 base; unmatched junction nucleotides: 6. The CDR3 DNA follows: TGCGCCAGCAGCTTGGGGACCGGGGGGTGGAACACCGGGGAGCTGTTTTTT. Protein: CASSLGTGGWNTGELFF. The complete variable domain, with remaining parts taken from reference TRBV5-1 and TRBJ2-2, reads KAGVTQTPRYLIKTRGQQVTLSCSPISGHRSVSWYQQTPGQGLQFLFEYFSETQRNKGNFPGRFSGRQFSNSRSEMNVSTLELGDSALYLCASSLGTGGWNTGELFFGEGSRLTVL.

The V gene is TRBV6-6, the J gene TRBJ1-6; 8 bases fit TRBD1. Germline V gene sequence: CDR1 MNHNY, CDR2 SVGAGI (reference sequence). The CDR3 contains 13 residues. J lost 7 bases, V lost 6 bases, and 2 bases had no gene match. The DNA for the CDR3 is TGTGCCAGCAGGACAGGGGAGAATTCACCCCTCCACTTT. Its protein is CASRTGENSPLHF.

The gene calls are TRBV6-1 and TRBJ2-7, with D possibly matching TRBD1 (6 bases). The CDR3 is made up of 13 amino acids. V was cut by 6 bases and J by 1 base, with 10 bases left in between. Per the germline V gene, CDR1 is MNHNS and CDR2 is SASEGT. The CDR3 is CASSWGHSYEQYF. The CDR3 bases are TGTGCCAGCAGCTGGGGACATTCCTACGAGCAGTACTTC.

V is TRBV13 and J is TRBJ2-3, with 7 bases that match TRBD2. Per germline, CDR1 PRHDT and CDR2 FYEKMQ (reference sequence). This CDR3 has 16 residues. J lost 3 bases, V lost 2 bases, and 8 bases had no gene match. The CDR3 bases are TGTGCCAGCAGCTTATGGTTGACTAGCAGTACAGATACGCAGTATTTT. It encodes CASSLWLTSSTDTQYF.

The rearrangement joins TRBV4-1 to TRBJ1-2; TRBD1 aligns across 8 bases. CDR1 MGHRA and CDR2 YSYEKL come from the germline V gene. This CDR3 comprises 17 residues. J gave up 1 base and V 0 bases, and 7 bases lay outside the gene matches. The CDR3 spells CASSQDWEQGGNYGYTF. The CDR3 DNA reads as TGCGCCAGCAGCCAAGATTGGGAACAGGGGGGTAACTATGGCTACACCTTC.

About this clone: The germline gene is not matched at one end of the junction; a read error may be the cause. The rearrangement uses TRBV4-1 and TRBJ2-7; 7 positions match TRBD1. CDR1 is MGHRA, CDR2 YSYEKL, per germline. The CDR3 loop spans 12 amino acids. CDR3 sequence: CASSQVRDSLTF. In DNA, the CDR3 is TGCGCCAGCAGCCAAGTCAGGGACAGCCTCACCTTC.

The V call is TRBV4-1, the J call TRBJ1-1; D possibly corresponds to TRBD1 (6 bases). This CDR3 has 16 amino acids. Germline CDR1 and CDR2: MGHRA and YSYEKL. Deletions cut 5 bases from V and 1 base from J, with 17 bases between. The CDR3 loop is CASSASGGWGNTEAFF. The CDR3, as DNA: TGCGCCAGCAGCGCCAGCGGGGGCTGGGGGAACACTGAAGCTTTCTTT.

V gene TRBV4-1 combines with J gene TRBJ2-7; D uncertain. The CDR3 runs to 14 residues. Trimming took 1 base from V and 6 from J, leaving 13 bases between them. Germline V gives CDR1 MGHRA, CDR2 YSYEKL. CDR3 region: CASSQVGSRLEQYF. CDR3 coding DNA: TGCGCCAGCAGCCAAGTCGGTTCGCGACTCGAGCAGTACTTC.

The chain couples TRBV7-9 to TRBJ1-2; a possible D gene is TRBD1 (6 bases). Between the trimmed V and J ends, which lost 1 base and 7 bases, there was a span of 25 bases. The CDR3 loop spans 18 amino acids. The germline gives CDR1 SEHNR, CDR2 FQNEAQ (reference sequence). The chain's CDR3 is CASSLEGLGGPVKRGYTF. The CDR3 nucleotides read TGTGCCAGCAGCTTAGAAGGTTTAGGGGGACCGGTTAAGCGTGGCTACACCTTC.

The table lists this clone with a few counts. CDR3 sequence: CARADRQNTEAFF. The CDR3 bases are TGTGCCAGGGCAGACAGGCAGAACACTGAAGCTTTCTTT. V gene TRBV2 combines with J gene TRBJ1-1; D is possibly TRBD1 (6 bases). Germline CDR1 and CDR2: SNHLY and FYNNEI. This CDR3 is 13 amino acids long. Trimming cost V 9 bases and J 1 base, with 12 bases left between them.

The chain recombines TRBV19 with TRBJ2-7; a possible D gene is TRBD2 (6 bases). In germline, CDR1 is LNHDA, CDR2 SQIVND (reference sequence). Trimming cost V 5 bases and J 2 bases, with 16 bases left between them. The length of the CDR3 is 15 residues. The CDR3 coding sequence is TGTGCCAGTAGTCCCCGGGGTAGCGGAGCCTACGAGCAGTACTTC. This gives the protein CASSPRGSGAYEQYF.

This rearrangement joins TRBV11-2 to TRBJ2-2, with a possible D match to TRBD2 (5 bases). CDR1 and CDR2 from the germline V gene are SGHAT and FQNNGV. The CDR3 is 14 amino acids. V lost 5 bases and J lost 3, with 10 bases in between. The CDR3 coding sequence is TGTGCCAGCAGCGAGGACTCCTACACCGGGGAGCTGTTTTTT. Its translation: CASSEDSYTGELFF.

The chain couples TRBV28 to TRBJ1-6, with TRBD1 matching over 8 bases. Germline values: CDR1 MDHEN, CDR2 SYDVKM. This CDR3 region has 18 residues. Trimming took 10 bases from V and 9 from J; bases not matched to a gene: 23. The CDR3 here is CATRGRTASTGPGSPLHF. The CDR3 DNA sequence: TGTGCCACCAGGGGGCGAACGGCGTCGACAGGGCCGGGTTCACCCCTCCACTTT.

The CDR3 is CASSQPDYGYTF. CDR3 nucleotides: TGCGCCAGCAGCCAACCGGACTATGGCTACACCTTC. The genes are TRBV4-3 and TRBJ1-2; D is ambiguous. CDR3 size: 12 residues. V was pared by 2 bases and J by 3 bases, with 4 bases between. Germline CDR1 LGHNA, CDR2 YSLEER.

The chain has TRBV10-1 and TRBJ2-3; no clear D gene. The CDR3 covers 12 residues. Germline loops: CDR1 WNHNN, CDR2 SYGVQD (reference sequence). V lost 4 bases, J lost 6 bases, and 8 bases lay in between. The CDR3 DNA reads as TGCGCCAGCAGTGGGTCTCTGGATACGCAGTATTTT. Encoded protein: CASSGSLDTQYF.

V gene TRBV7-8 combines with J gene TRBJ2-7, with 10 bases matching TRBD1. Trimming at V came to 5 bases and at J to 2 bases, leaving 12 bases not matched to a gene. The CDR3 covers 17 residues. Germline values: CDR1 SGHVS, CDR2 FQNEAQ. This CDR3 reads CASSLTAGTGVAYEQYF. As DNA, the CDR3 is TGTGCCAGCAGCCTAACCGCCGGGACAGGGGTCGCCTACGAGCAGTACTTC.

This clone was detected only once. The rearrangement uses TRBV6-5 and TRBJ2-7; D may be TRBD1 or TRBD2 (5 bases each). V lost 5 bases to trimming and J lost 6 bases, with 11 bases between them. This CDR3 contains 12 residues. CDR1 is MNHEY, CDR2 SVGAGI, per germline. The CDR3 sequence: CASSPGTAEQYF. The CDR3 coding sequence is TGTGCCAGCAGTCCCGGGACCGCCGAGCAGTACTTC.

V is TRBV6-1 and J is TRBJ2-7, with D perhaps being TRBD1 or TRBD2 (5 bases each). Germline V gene data show CDR1 as MNHNS and CDR2 as SASEGT. The CDR3 spans 16 residues. V lost 3 bases to trimming and J lost 4 bases, with 19 bases between them. CDR3 DNA: TGTGCCAGCAGTGATACCTCCCAGGGTTGGGGGTACGAGCAGTACTTC. Encoded protein: CASSDTSQGWGYEQYF.